Sequencing of this T cell receptor beta chain was carried out in a study of blood T cells in healthy people across ages. Study findings and constraints: It was the long-lived donors that had more naive CD4+ cells and higher diversity than aged donors. Significant beta diversity loss was already apparent by age approximately 38, declining roughly linearly. The study lacked donor CMV status, which possibly confounded expanded clonotype changes.

Comments on this clonotype: Its cognate antigen is unknown.

Next came a second PCR, run for about 7 to 11 cycles, which used a sample-barcoded 5' primer along with a J-beta primer mix. TCRdb itself ran the 5' RACE reads through MiXCR, one entry per CDR3 protein. The table shows about 830,000 distinct CDR3 sequences, with approximately 67% occurring only once. The sample, approximately 10 milliliters of peripheral blood, was drawn from each donor. The CDR3 runs to 17 residues. Looked up from germline, CDR1 is MNHEY and CDR2 is SVGEGT. The sequencing sample was made of blood. The rearrangement links TRBV6-2 or TRBV6-3 to TRBJ2-5; TRBD2 agrees at 13 bases. Matching the DNA end better, TRBJ2-7 makes the J call doubtful. The origin of this receptor is a man aged 25 to 40 in good health. The CDR3 nucleotides read TGTGCCAGCAGTCCCGGACTAGCGGGGGATATCGTGGACGAGCAGTACTTC. It encodes CASSPGLAGDIVDEQYF.